The rows below give T cell receptor beta chains drawn from one sample of a study of cytomegalovirus exposure and HLA in healthy donors. Repertoires were generated with immunoSEQ multiplex PCR, while TCRdb's copy carries only in-frame clones and drops some. The table lists around 130,000 clones, 85% of them singletons. Sequences were obtained from PBMCs. Receptors were obtained from a woman aged 25 to 39 in good health and CMV-seronegative. Both conserved end residues are part of each CDR3. The D gene is left open where the match is weak. The listing skips clone size in some rows; elsewhere it reads once, few, many or a size class.

CDR3 length	D gene	V gene	J gene	clone size	CDR3 DNA	CDR3 protein
14	TRBD2	TRBV6-1	TRBJ2-7	NA	TGTGCCAGCCTTTTCGGGGGGATCAGAGGCGAGCAGTACTTC	CASLFGGIRGEQYF
17	TRBD2	TRBV2	TRBJ2-5	NA	TGTGCCAGCCCTCCCGGGACTAGCGGAGCGGGCCAAGAGACCCAGTACTTC	CASPPGTSGAGQETQYF
16	TRBD2	TRBV5-6	TRBJ2-7	NA	TGTGCCAGCAGCTTGGTACCTAGCGGGGGAGACTACGAGCAGTACTTC	CASSLVPSGGDYEQYF
13	NA	TRBV30	TRBJ2-7	NA	TGTGCCTGGAGTAAGTTTAACGGCTACGAGCAGTACTTC	CAWSKFNGYEQYF
12	NA	TRBV4-3	TRBJ1-1	NA	TGCGCCAGCCGTCGGGGGAGCACTGAAGCTTTCTTT	CASRRGSTEAFF
15	TRBD1	TRBV7-8	TRBJ1-4	NA	TGTGCCAGCAGCATCTTACAGGGGGCGCGTGAAAAACTGTTTTTT	CASSILQGAREKLFF
17	TRBD2	TRBV7-9	TRBJ2-5	NA	TGTGCCAGCAGCGTGGGACTAGCGGGGGGGTACCAAGAGACCCAGTACTTC	CASSVGLAGGYQETQYF
14	NA	TRBV19	TRBJ1-1	NA	TGTGCCAGTAGTTACGGGGTGATGAGGACTGAAGCTTTCTTT	CASSYGVMRTEAFF
15	NA	TRBV2	TRBJ2-7	NA	TGTGCCAGCAGTGATCGTCAGACTAATTACTACGAGCAGTACTTC	CASSDRQTNYYEQYF
16	NA	TRBV7-2	TRBJ1-2	NA	TGTGCCAGCAGCTTAGTAAACAATCCGAGGTTTCATGGCTACACCTTC	CASSLVNNPRFHGYTF
16	TRBD2	TRBV7-2	TRBJ2-5	NA	TGTGCCAGCAGCTTCCGGACTAGCGGGAAACAAGAGACCCAGTACTTC	CASSFRTSGKQETQYF
16	TRBD2	TRBV7-3	TRBJ2-1	few	TGTGCCAGCAGCCGCAGCGGGGATCCCTCCTACAATGAGCAGTTCTTC	CASSRSGDPSYNEQFF
16	NA	TRBV27	TRBJ2-1	NA	TGTGCCAGCAGTTTAATGAAGGCAGGGTATGATCATGAGCAGTTCTTC	CASSLMKAGYDHEQFF
10	NA	TRBV30	TRBJ2-5	NA	TGTGCCTGGGGAGGGGTTACCCAGTACTTC	CAWGGVTQYF
17	NA	TRBV21-1	TRBJ2-1	few	TGTGCCAGCAGCGCAACGGAGGGACTAGCGGGGGGGAATGAGCAGTTCTTC	CASSATEGLAGGNEQFF
14	NA	TRBV5-1	TRBJ2-5	NA	TGCGCCAGCAGCGGGGGACTGCTCCAAGAGACCCAGTACTTC	CASSGGLLQETQYF
13	NA	TRBV5-6	TRBJ1-1	once	TGTGCCAGCAGCTTGGCGAAGGTCCAGAGGGCTTTCTTT	CASSLAKVQRAFF
13	TRBD1	TRBV6-6	TRBJ1-5	NA	TGTGCCAGCAGCGGGACAGGGGATCAGCCCCAGCATTTT	CASSGTGDQPQHF
15	TRBD1	TRBV2	TRBJ1-5	NA	TGTGCCAGCAGTGGGACAGGGGTCGGCAATCAGCCCCAGCATTTT	CASSGTGVGNQPQHF
17	TRBD1	TRBV11-3	TRBJ2-4	NA	TGTGCCAGCAGCTTAGTAAGTGACAGGGTGGCCAAAAACATTCAGTACTTC	CASSLVSDRVAKNIQYF
15	TRBD1	TRBV5-8	TRBJ1-2	NA	TGTGCCAGCAGCCCTAGGACAGGGCGAAACTATGGCTACACCTTC	CASSPRTGRNYGYTF
16	NA	TRBV6-4	TRBJ2-3	NA	TGTGCCAGCAGTGACCGGTTCCGTGACTCCTCAGATACGCAGTATTTT	CASSDRFRDSSDTQYF
14	NA	TRBV15	TRBJ2-7	NA	TGTGCCACCAGCACCCCAGGGGCGTCCTACGAGCAGTACTTC	CATSTPGASYEQYF
15	TRBD2	TRBV19	TRBJ2-3	NA	TGTGCCAGTAGTATCCTAGCGGCGGGCACAGATACGCAGTATTTT	CASSILAAGTDTQYF
14	NA	TRBV9	TRBJ2-3	NA	TGTGCCAGCAGCCCCCGGACAGTCCCAGATACGCAGTATTTT	CASSPRTVPDTQYF
13	NA	TRBV9	TRBJ1-2	NA	TGTGCCAGCAGCCTAGGGGGAGCCTATGGCTACACCTTC	CASSLGGAYGYTF
13	NA	TRBV29-1	TRBJ2-5	NA	TGCAGCGTCGAGGGGGGACAGACGGGGACCCAGTACTTC	CSVEGGQTGTQYF
16	NA	TRBV18	TRBJ2-7	NA	TGTGCCAGCTCACCGGCCTTCGGAGGGCTTTCCTACGAGCAGTACTTC	CASSPAFGGLSYEQYF
12	TRBD1	TRBV29-1	TRBJ1-1	NA	TGCAGCGCCGGGACAGAGAACACTGAAGCTTTCTTT	CSAGTENTEAFF
15	NA	TRBV12-5	TRBJ2-2	NA	TGTGCTAGTGGTAGTACGGGACAAGTCACCGGGGAGCTGTTTTTT	CASGSTGQVTGELFF
14	NA	TRBV4-1	TRBJ1-1	once	TGCGCCAGCAGCTCTCCGACTATGGGCACTGAAGCTTTCTTT	CASSSPTMGTEAFF
15	NA	TRBV5-6	TRBJ2-3	NA	TGTGCCAGCAGCTTGGAGGCAGGCGTCGAAGATACGCAGTATTTT	CASSLEAGVEDTQYF
13	NA	TRBV7-6	TRBJ1-1	NA	TGTGCCAGCAGCTTTGGCAGGAACACTGAAGCTTTCTTT	CASSFGRNTEAFF
14	NA	TRBV30	TRBJ2-3	NA	TGTGCCTGGACTAGGATTGCTAGCACAGATACGCAGTATTTT	CAWTRIASTDTQYF
14	TRBD2	TRBV6-5	TRBJ2-1	NA	TGTGCCAGCAGGACTAGCGGGGGGGCCGATGAGCAGTTCTTC	CASRTSGGADEQFF